The 15 T cell receptor beta chains listed next were all sequenced from one sample in a study of blood T cell repertoires in COVID-19. The protocol was immunoSEQ multiplex PCR, while the TCRdb copy is restricted to in-frame clones and leaves out a portion. The table lists about 200,000 clones, 65% to 90% of them singletons, with around 13% in the top ten. Input material: peripheral blood. The receptors were gathered from a human donor in a cohort sampled during active COVID-19.

The chain combines TRBV3-1 (or the pseudogene TRBV3-2) with TRBJ2-5; D is perhaps TRBD2 (5 bases). The germline V and J ends were trimmed by 2 bases and 3 bases, with 19 bases remaining between them. Germline CDR1 and CDR2: LGHDT and YNNKEL (reference sequence). CDR3 length: 17 residues. CDR3 in DNA: TGTGCCAGCAGCCAAAATGGTTTTAGGCGGGCCGAAGAGACCCAGTACTTC. It translates to CASSQNGFRRAEETQYF.

This sequence joins TRBV19 and TRBJ2-7; maybe TRBD2 (6 bases). Germline V gene lookup returns CDR1 LNHDA and CDR2 SQIVND (reference sequence). V dropped 5 bases and J dropped 1 base, with 15 bases sitting between them. The CDR3 spans 15 residues. CDR3 protein: CASSPDSGSSYEQYF. The CDR3, as DNA: TGTGCCAGTAGTCCGGATAGCGGTTCTTCCTACGAGCAGTACTTC.

The chain joins TRBV10-3 to TRBJ2-3; tentative D call: TRBD1 (6 bases). Germline V gives CDR1 ENHRY, CDR2 SYGVKD. This CDR3 has 13 amino acids. Deletions cut 4 bases from V and 5 bases from J, with 10 bases between. CDR3 in amino acids: CAISASGVDTQYF. In DNA form, the CDR3 reads TGTGCCATCAGTGCGTCAGGGGTAGATACGCAGTATTTT.

This chain joins TRBV7-9 and TRBJ1-1, with 8 nucleotides matching TRBD1. The V segment lost 4 bases and the J segment 0 bases; nucleotides outside the gene matches: 4. The CDR3 is 15 residues long. The germline CDR1 and CDR2 sequences are SEHNR and FQNEAQ (reference sequence). DNA for the CDR3: TGTGCCAGCAGCTGGGCGGACAGGGTGAACACTGAAGCTTTCTTT. Translation: CASSWADRVNTEAFF. Supplemented by reference TRBV7-9 and TRBJ1-1, the full variable domain reads DTGVSQNPRHKITKRGQNVTFRCDPISEHNRLYWYRQTLGQGPEFLTYFQNEAQLEKSRLLSDRFSAERPKGSFSTLEIQRTEQGDSAMYLCASSWADRVNTEAFFGQGTRLTVV.

The chain links TRBV18 to TRBJ2-2; 10 nucleotides line up with TRBD1. CDR1 is KGHSH and CDR2 is LQKENI in the germline V gene. J was trimmed by 6 bases and V by 6 bases; bases with no gene match: 7. The CDR3 runs 15 residues. CDR3 bases: TGTGCCAGCTCTACTGTTGGACAGGGGGCCGGGGAGCTGTTTTTT. This encodes CASSTVGQGAGELFF.

V and J are TRBV12-5 and TRBJ2-7; 12 bases fit TRBD1. This CDR3 contains 18 residues. The germline gives CDR1 LGHNT, CDR2 FRNRAP. V lost 1 base, J lost 5 bases, and 12 bases stayed unmatched. The CDR3 here is CASGLERTGTGGWDEQYF. The CDR3 nucleotides read TGTGCTAGTGGTTTGGAACGGACCGGGACAGGGGGCTGGGACGAGCAGTACTTC.

V usage is TRBV27 and J usage is TRBJ2-7, with 11 bases fitting TRBD1. Losses at the gene ends were 6 bases for V and 0 bases for J; bases not matched to a gene: 7. Germline V gene data show CDR1 as MNHEY and CDR2 as SMNVEV (reference sequence). This CDR3 is built from 16 residues. The CDR3 region is CASSRGTGGLSYEQYF. Here the CDR3 DNA reads TGTGCCAGCAGCCGAGGGACAGGGGGACTCTCCTACGAGCAGTACTTC.

The chain carries TRBV28 and TRBJ1-3; no definite D call. V lost 7 bases and J 7 bases, leaving 17 bases between the germline ends. This CDR3 has 14 residues. CDR1 is MDHEN and CDR2 is SYDVKM in the germline V gene. In DNA, the CDR3 is TGTGCCAGCAAAGATCCGGGTGTTGGGAACACCATATATTTT. Protein product: CASKDPGVGNTIYF.

This chain connects TRBV4-2 to TRBJ1-1; no firm D call. This CDR3 has 14 residues. Deletions cut 6 bases from V and 1 base from J, with 12 bases between. Germline V CDR1 and CDR2: LGHNA, YNFKEQ. CDR3 loop: CASREQGANTEAFF. CDR3 bases: TGTGCCAGCAGGGAGCAAGGTGCGAACACTGAAGCTTTCTTT.

This clone has more than one count but fewer than ten. The rearrangement joins TRBV10-2 to TRBJ2-2; 7 nucleotides line up with TRBD1. Germline V gene data show CDR1 as WSHSY and CDR2 as SAAADI. Trimming at V came to 6 bases and at J to 6 bases, leaving 7 bases not matched to a gene. The CDR3 loop spans 14 amino acids. CDR3 loop: CASSQDRVSGELFF. In DNA, the CDR3 is TGCGCCAGCAGCCAAGACAGGGTATCCGGGGAGCTGTTTTTT.

The chain uses TRBV29-1 and TRBJ1-5; the D gene is possibly TRBD1 (5 bases). Trimming stripped 7 bases from V and 12 bases from J, with 16 bases between. The CDR3 runs 11 residues. Germline CDR1 SQVTM, CDR2 ANQGSEA. The CDR3 coding sequence is TGCAGCGCCACCTTGGGGGGGTTCCAGCATTTT. It encodes CSATLGGFQHF.

The V and J genes are TRBV5-1 and TRBJ1-2, with D unclear. CDR3 size: 14 residues. CDR1 and CDR2 from the germline V gene are SGHRS and YFSETQ. V lost 4 bases, J lost 2 bases, and 12 bases lay in between. The CDR3 here is CASSEQRANYGYTF. CDR3 DNA: TGCGCCAGCAGCGAACAGAGGGCCAACTATGGCTACACCTTC.

This clone was picked up one time. The J gene is TRBJ1-1, the V gene TRBV7-9; no definite D call. CDR3 length: 19 residues. Germline lookup yields CDR1 SEHNR and CDR2 FQNEAQ (reference sequence). V lost 4 bases, J lost 5 bases, and 29 bases lay in between. The CDR3 spells CASSSEKKIGRGLRTEAFF. The CDR3 coding sequence is TGTGCCAGCAGCTCCGAAAAGAAGATCGGGCGGGGTTTGCGGACTGAAGCTTTCTTT. The entire variable domain, with the rest obtained from reference TRBV7-9 and TRBJ1-1, is as follows: DTGVSQNPRHKITKRGQNVTFRCDPISEHNRLYWYRQTLGQGPEFLTYFQNEAQLEKSRLLSDRFSAERPKGSFSTLEIQRTEQGDSAMYLCASSSEKKIGRGLRTEAFFGQGTRLTVV.

The DNA of the CDR3 is TGCGCCAGCAGCTTTCGGGCGGGAGACGAGCAGTACTTC. Its translation is CASSFRAGDEQYF. J is TRBJ2-7 and V is TRBV5-1; 7 bases line up with TRBD2. The J segment lost 5 bases and the V segment lost 2 bases, leaving 4 bases of the junction unmatched. CDR3 length equals 13 residues. Germline lookup yields CDR1 SGHRS and CDR2 YFSETQ.

The chain combines TRBV9 with TRBJ2-2; D is undetermined. Germline V gene lookup returns CDR1 SGDLS and CDR2 YYNGEE. The CDR3 runs 14 residues. Trimming stripped 0 bases from V and 1 base from J, with 4 bases between. This chain's CDR3 is CASSVGLNTGELFF. In DNA, the CDR3 is TGTGCCAGCAGCGTAGGACTGAACACCGGGGAGCTGTTTTTT.